The rows below give T cell receptor beta chains drawn from one sample of a study of cytomegalovirus exposure and HLA in healthy donors. TCRdb's copy holds only in-frame clones and misses some; the assay was immunoSEQ multiplex PCR. Of more than 200,000 clones listed, about 85% are singletons. Sequences were obtained from PBMCs. The receptor set was obtained from a human donor in good health. The CDR3 runs from the conserved cysteine through the conserved F or W. Each record gives: D gene, J gene, clone size, V gene, CDR3 DNA, CDR3 protein. D genes are given only for firm matches. Size tells how often a clone was seen (once, few, many) or the class of an expanded clone, and some rows leave it out.

d_gene: TRBD1
j_gene: TRBJ1-1
abundance: NA
v_gene: TRBV2
CDR3nt: TGTGCCAGCAGTGAGAAAAGGACAGGAGGGAACACTGAAGCTTTCTTT
CDR3aa: CASSEKRTGGNTEAFF

d_gene: NA
j_gene: TRBJ2-2
abundance: NA
v_gene: TRBV5-1
CDR3nt: TGCGCCAGCAGCTTGGCTGTAGCCGGGGAGCTGTTTTTT
CDR3aa: CASSLAVAGELFF

d_gene: NA
j_gene: TRBJ1-4
abundance: NA
v_gene: TRBV7-9
CDR3nt: TGTGCCAGCAGCTTAGCTTCCGGGATTAATGAAAAACTGTTTTTT
CDR3aa: CASSLASGINEKLFF

d_gene: NA
j_gene: TRBJ2-2
abundance: NA
v_gene: TRBV11-2
CDR3nt: TGTGCCAGCAACGCGATAAACACCGGGGAGCTGTTTTTT
CDR3aa: CASNAINTGELFF

d_gene: NA
j_gene: TRBJ2-7
abundance: NA
v_gene: TRBV7-9
CDR3nt: TGTGCCAGCAGCCCCGGACTGAACTACGAGCAGTACTTC
CDR3aa: CASSPGLNYEQYF

d_gene: TRBD2
j_gene: TRBJ2-1
abundance: NA
v_gene: TRBV5-1
CDR3nt: TGCGCCAGCAGCTTGGAGAGCGGGAGTCACAATGAGCAGTTCTTC
CDR3aa: CASSLESGSHNEQFF

d_gene: NA
j_gene: TRBJ2-7
abundance: NA
v_gene: TRBV4-1
CDR3nt: TGCGCCAGCAGCCACCCGATCAGACAGTACGAGCAGTACTTC
CDR3aa: CASSHPIRQYEQYF

d_gene: TRBD1
j_gene: TRBJ1-1
abundance: NA
v_gene: TRBV6-5
CDR3nt: TGTGCCAGCAATATTGACAGGGGACCTGAAGCTTTCTTT
CDR3aa: CASNIDRGPEAFF

d_gene: NA
j_gene: TRBJ1-2
abundance: once
v_gene: TRBV28
CDR3nt: TGTGCCAGCAGTTTATCCCGTAACTATGGCTACACCTTC
CDR3aa: CASSLSRNYGYTF

d_gene: TRBD1
j_gene: TRBJ2-2
abundance: NA
v_gene: TRBV27
CDR3nt: TGTGCCAGCAGCCTGCCGCGGACAGGGAACACCGGGGAGCTGTTTTTT
CDR3aa: CASSLPRTGNTGELFF

d_gene: NA
j_gene: TRBJ1-4
abundance: NA
v_gene: TRBV4-1
CDR3nt: TGCGCCAGCAGCCAAGTGGGCGGGGTTAATGAAAAACTGTTTTTT
CDR3aa: CASSQVGGVNEKLFF

d_gene: NA
j_gene: TRBJ1-4
abundance: NA
v_gene: TRBV29-1
CDR3nt: TGCAGCGTCCTTATCGGCGGATCTAATGAAAAACTGTTTTTT
CDR3aa: CSVLIGGSNEKLFF

d_gene: TRBD2
j_gene: TRBJ2-1
abundance: few
v_gene: TRBV9
CDR3nt: TGTGCCAGCAGCGTAGGGGCGGGAGGGCCACACAATGAGCAGTTCTTC
CDR3aa: CASSVGAGGPHNEQFF

d_gene: NA
j_gene: TRBJ2-5
abundance: NA
v_gene: TRBV7-2
CDR3nt: TGTGCCAGCAGCCCTAGTGGGCGGGTCGGAGAGACCCAGTACTTC
CDR3aa: CASSPSGRVGETQYF

d_gene: NA
j_gene: TRBJ2-1
abundance: NA
v_gene: TRBV7-9
CDR3nt: TGTGCCAGCAGCTTAGAGCGGCTAGCAACCTACAATGAGCAGTTCTTC
CDR3aa: CASSLERLATYNEQFF

d_gene: TRBD2
j_gene: TRBJ2-1
abundance: NA
v_gene: TRBV6-5
CDR3nt: TGTGCCAGCAGTCCGCGACTAGCGGGAACTGCGCCGCAGTTCTTC
CDR3aa: CASSPRLAGTAPQFF

d_gene: TRBD2
j_gene: TRBJ2-1
abundance: NA
v_gene: TRBV4-3
CDR3nt: TGCGCCAGCAGCCAAGATCCCGGGAGGGTCTACAATGAGCAGTTCTTC
CDR3aa: CASSQDPGRVYNEQFF

d_gene: NA
j_gene: TRBJ1-2
abundance: once
v_gene: TRBV2
CDR3nt: TGTGCCAGCAGTGACCCGGGGACATCCAAGAGTCCCTATGGCTACACCTTC
CDR3aa: CASSDPGTSKSPYGYTF

d_gene: NA
j_gene: TRBJ1-5
abundance: few
v_gene: TRBV7-2
CDR3nt: TGTGCCAGCAGCGCAGGGAATAACAATCAGCCCCAGCATTTT
CDR3aa: CASSAGNNNQPQHF

d_gene: TRBD1
j_gene: TRBJ1-4
abundance: NA
v_gene: TRBV30
CDR3nt: TGTGCCTCCGGGACAGGTTATGAAAAACTGTTTTTT
CDR3aa: CASGTGYEKLFF

d_gene: TRBD1
j_gene: TRBJ2-2
abundance: NA
v_gene: TRBV2
CDR3nt: TGTGCCAGCAGCAGGGGACAGGCGAACACCGGGGAGCTGTTTTTT
CDR3aa: CASSRGQANTGELFF

d_gene: NA
j_gene: TRBJ1-4
abundance: NA
v_gene: TRBV5-1
CDR3nt: TGCGCCAGCAGCCCCGGGGGGGCGGTAAAGAATGAAAAACTGTTTTTT
CDR3aa: CASSPGGAVKNEKLFF

d_gene: NA
j_gene: TRBJ2-7
abundance: once
v_gene: TRBV19
CDR3nt: TGTGCCAGTAGTCCCAGGGGCTCCTACGAGCAGTACTTC
CDR3aa: CASSPRGSYEQYF

d_gene: NA
j_gene: TRBJ2-5
abundance: few
v_gene: TRBV29-1
CDR3nt: TGCAGCGTTGCCGGCCTAACGGGACAAGAGACCCAGTACTTC
CDR3aa: CSVAGLTGQETQYF

d_gene: NA
j_gene: TRBJ2-2
abundance: NA
v_gene: TRBV7-2
CDR3nt: TGTGCCAGCAGCTTTCGAGGCGGCTCCACCGGGGAGCTGTTTTTT
CDR3aa: CASSFRGGSTGELFF